The TCR beta chain described here comes from a study of cytomegalovirus exposure and HLA in healthy donors. The length of the CDR3 is 15 residues. J lost 9 bases, V lost 2 bases, and 10 bases had no gene match. The germline V gene has CDR1 KGHSH and CDR2 LQKENI. PCR amplification relied on 60 Vbeta primers (plus 13 Jbeta primers). Clones were sequenced by immunoSEQ multiplex PCR, and TCRdb holds only the in-frame ones, with some missing. The table records under 95,000 clones, approximately 80% of them present only once. The receptor's source is a man aged 25 to 45 in good health and CMV-seropositive. The chain carries TRBV18 and TRBJ2-7; 10 bases are a match to TRBD2. Material for sequencing was PBMCs. The CDR3 DNA sequence: TGTGCCAGCTCACCAGGACTAGCGGAGATTACGAGGCAGTACTTC. Its translation: CASSPGLAEITRQYF. Based on the CDR3 plus reference TRBV18 and TRBJ2-7, the full variable domain is NAGVMQNPRHLVRRRGQEARLRCSPMKGHSHVYWYRQLPEEGLKFMVYLQKENIIDESGMPKERFSAEFPKEGPSILRIQQVVRGDSAAYFCASSPGLAEITRQYFGPGTRLTVT.